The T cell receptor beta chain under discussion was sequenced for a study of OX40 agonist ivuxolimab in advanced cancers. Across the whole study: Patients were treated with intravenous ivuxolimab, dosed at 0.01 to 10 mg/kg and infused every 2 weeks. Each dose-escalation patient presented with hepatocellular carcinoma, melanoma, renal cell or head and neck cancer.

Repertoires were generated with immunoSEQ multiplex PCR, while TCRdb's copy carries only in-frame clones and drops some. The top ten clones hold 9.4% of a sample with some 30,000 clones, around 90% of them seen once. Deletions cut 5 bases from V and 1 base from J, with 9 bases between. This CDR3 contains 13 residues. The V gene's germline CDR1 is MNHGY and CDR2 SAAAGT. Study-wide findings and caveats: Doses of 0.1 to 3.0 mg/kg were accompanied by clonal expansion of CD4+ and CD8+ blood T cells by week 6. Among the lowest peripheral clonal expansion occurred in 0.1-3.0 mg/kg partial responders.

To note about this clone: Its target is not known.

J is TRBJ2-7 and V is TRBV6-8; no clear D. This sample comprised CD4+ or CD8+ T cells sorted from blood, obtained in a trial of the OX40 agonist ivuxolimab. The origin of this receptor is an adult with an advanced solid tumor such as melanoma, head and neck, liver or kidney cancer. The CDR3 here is CASSPAHSYEQYF. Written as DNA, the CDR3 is TGTGCCAGCAGTCCGGCCCATTCCTACGAGCAGTACTTC.